The 7 T cell receptor beta chains below come from one sample, sequenced in a study of Ad26.COV2.S vaccination and SARS-CoV-2 variants. Noted treatment: around 19 received Ad26.COV2.S at low or high dose, single or two shots; a few received placebo; per-sample allocation not given. Sampling was done on day 63 after the first vaccine or placebo injection. The method was immunoSEQ multiplex PCR; TCRdb's version includes in-frame clones alone and lacks a portion of them. The sample holds about 370,000 clones, less than 90% seen once. This material consisted of peripheral blood, taken in a trial of Ad26.COV2.S vaccine versus placebo. The receptor source for this set is a person aged 18-60 years who received the Ad26.COV2.S COVID-19 vaccine or a placebo.

This chain connects TRBV11-2 to TRBJ2-7, with a tentative D call TRBD2 (5 bases). The V gene's germline CDR1 is SGHAT and CDR2 FQNNGV. The CDR3 is 13 residues long. V gave up 5 bases and J gave up 6 bases, with 14 bases separating them. This CDR3 is CASSANDYTEQYF. The CDR3 region has the DNA TGTGCCAGCAGCGCCAACGACTACACCGAGCAGTACTTC. Full variable domain (missing parts from reference TRBV11-2 and TRBJ2-7): EAGVAQSPRYKIIEKRQSVAFWCNPISGHATLYWYQQILGQGPKLLIQFQNNGVVDDSQLPKDRFSAERLKGVDSTLKIQPAKLEDSAVYLCASSANDYTEQYFGPGTRLTVT.

The chain joins TRBV6-1 to TRBJ2-2; 8 bases align to TRBD2. J lost 2 bases, V lost 2 bases, and 7 bases had no gene match. The CDR3 consists of 17 residues. The germline CDR1 and CDR2 sequences are MNHNS and SASEGT. The CDR3 DNA reads as TGTGCCAGCAGTGAAATACGGGGGGGCCCTAACACCGGGGAGCTGTTTTTT. Residues: CASSEIRGGPNTGELFF.

In regard to this clone: The same CDR3 is also encoded by other DNA sequences in this sample. This chain links TRBV4-1 with TRBJ2-7, with D possibly TRBD1 on 5 matching bases. The CDR3 runs to 15 residues. In germline, CDR1 is MGHRA, CDR2 YSYEKL. V was clipped by 0 bases and J by 0 bases, with 9 bases between them. This chain's CDR3 is CASSQDPGSSYEQYF. The CDR3, as DNA: TGCGCCAGCAGCCAAGATCCAGGGTCCTCCTACGAGCAGTACTTC.

The gene calls are TRBV7-9 and TRBJ2-1, with D perhaps matching TRBD2 (6 bases). CDR3 size: 16 residues. Trimming shortened V by 6 bases and J by 9 bases, and 24 bases separated the two germline ends. Germline CDR1 and CDR2: SEHNR and FQNEAQ (reference sequence). CDR3 amino acids: CASRAPTSWPGGEQFF. The CDR3 bases are TGTGCCAGCAGGGCCCCAACTAGCTGGCCGGGCGGTGAGCAGTTCTTC. Variable domain in full (rest from reference TRBV7-9 and TRBJ2-1): DTGVSQNPRHKITKRGQNVTFRCDPISEHNRLYWYRQTLGQGPEFLTYFQNEAQLEKSRLLSDRFSAERPKGSFSTLEIQRTEQGDSAMYLCASRAPTSWPGGEQFFGPGTRLTVL.

The chain uses TRBV6-2 or TRBV6-3 and TRBJ2-7; no reliable D call. Germline CDR1 is MNHEY and CDR2 is SVGEGT. The V end was cut by 7 bases, the J end by 4 bases, with 20 bases between. The CDR3 covers 15 residues. The CDR3 bases are TGTGCCAGCACCCCGGGCTCGAGACCTCCTTACGAGCAGTACTTC. This sequence encodes CASTPGSRPPYEQYF.

This rearrangement joins TRBV6-5 to TRBJ2-5; 9 bases map to TRBD1. Germline CDR1 reads MNHEY; CDR2 reads SVGAGI. V was pared by 6 bases and J by 4 bases, with 6 bases of the junction left unmatched. The CDR3 has 14 amino acids. The CDR3: CASSRTGGRETQYF. The CDR3 DNA sequence: TGTGCCAGCAGCCGCACAGGGGGCCGAGAGACCCAGTACTTC.

This clone was observed a handful of times. The CDR3 DNA follows: TGTGCCAGCAGCTCGACGGCGTCCTACAATGAGCAGTTCTTC. It yields the protein CASSSTASYNEQFF. V is TRBV11-2 and J is TRBJ2-1; D is ambiguous. Germline lookup yields CDR1 SGHAT and CDR2 FQNNGV. V lost 4 bases and J lost 1, with 8 bases in between. The CDR3 is made up of 14 amino acids.